The TCR beta chain under discussion was sequenced for a study of CD8 T cells in ankylosing spondylitis. A single record per CDR3 protein comes from TCRdb applying MiXCR to the 5' RACE reads. The sample yields 25,000 to 35,000 distinct CDR3 sequences, roughly 7.9% seen once. At least ten counts were recorded for this clonotype. Deletions cut 8 bases from V and 1 base from J, with 8 bases between. Germline V gene lookup returns CDR1 MNHEY and CDR2 SVGAGI. CDR3 length: 12 residues. V gene TRBV6-5 combines with J gene TRBJ1-1; D is uncertain. Sequencing input: blood, either unsorted or a sorted T cell fraction (not recorded which). The clonotype originates from a male donor with ankylosing spondylitis or in good health (not recorded which). CDR3 sequence (DNA): TGTGCCAGCTTTATTACGAACACTGAAGCTTTCTTT. This encodes CASFITNTEAFF.